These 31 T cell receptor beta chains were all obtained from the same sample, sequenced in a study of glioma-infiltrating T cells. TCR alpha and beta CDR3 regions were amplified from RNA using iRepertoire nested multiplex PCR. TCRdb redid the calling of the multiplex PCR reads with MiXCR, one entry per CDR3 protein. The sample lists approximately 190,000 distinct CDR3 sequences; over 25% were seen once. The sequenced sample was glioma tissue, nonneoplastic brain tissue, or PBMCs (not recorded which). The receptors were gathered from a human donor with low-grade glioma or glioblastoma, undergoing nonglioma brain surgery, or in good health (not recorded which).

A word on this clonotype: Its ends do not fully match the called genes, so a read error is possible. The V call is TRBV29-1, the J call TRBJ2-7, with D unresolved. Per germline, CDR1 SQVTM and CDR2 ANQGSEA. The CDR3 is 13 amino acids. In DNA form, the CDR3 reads TGCAGCGTTGAAGGGTCGAGTTCCTGCGAGCAGTACTTC. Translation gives CSVEGSSSCEQYF.

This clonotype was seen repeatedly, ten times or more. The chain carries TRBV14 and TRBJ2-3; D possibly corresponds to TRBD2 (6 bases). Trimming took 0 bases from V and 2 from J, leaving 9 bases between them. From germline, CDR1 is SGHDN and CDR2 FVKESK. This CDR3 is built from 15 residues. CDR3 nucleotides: TGTGCCAGCAGCCAAGATCCGGGAGTCACAGATACGCAGTATTTT. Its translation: CASSQDPGVTDTQYF. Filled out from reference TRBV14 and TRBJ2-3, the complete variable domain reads EAGVTQFPSHSVIEKGQTVTLRCDPISGHDNLYWYRRVMGKEIKFLLHFVKESKQDESGMPNNRFLAERTGGTYSTLKVQPAELEDSGVYFCASSQDPGVTDTQYFGPGTRLTVL.

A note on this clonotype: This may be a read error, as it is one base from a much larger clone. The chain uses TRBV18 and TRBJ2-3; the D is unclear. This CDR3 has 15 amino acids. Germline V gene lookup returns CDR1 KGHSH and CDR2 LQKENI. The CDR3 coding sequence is TGTGCCAGCTCACCAGTGCCCCATAGCACAGATACGGAGTATTTT. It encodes CASSPVPHSTDTEYF.

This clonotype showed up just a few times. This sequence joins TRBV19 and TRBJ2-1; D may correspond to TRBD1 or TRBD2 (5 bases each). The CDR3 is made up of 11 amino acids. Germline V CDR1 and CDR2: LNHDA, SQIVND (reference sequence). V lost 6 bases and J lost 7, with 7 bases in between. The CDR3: CASRWGNEQFF. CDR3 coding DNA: TGTGCCAGTAGATGGGGGAATGAGCAGTTCTTC.

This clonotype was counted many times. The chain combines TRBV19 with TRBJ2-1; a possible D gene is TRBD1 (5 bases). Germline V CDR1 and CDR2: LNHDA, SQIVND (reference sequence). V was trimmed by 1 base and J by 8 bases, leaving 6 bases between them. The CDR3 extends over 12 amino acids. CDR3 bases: TGTGCCAGTAGTATAGGCAGGGATGAGCAGTTCTTC. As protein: CASSIGRDEQFF.

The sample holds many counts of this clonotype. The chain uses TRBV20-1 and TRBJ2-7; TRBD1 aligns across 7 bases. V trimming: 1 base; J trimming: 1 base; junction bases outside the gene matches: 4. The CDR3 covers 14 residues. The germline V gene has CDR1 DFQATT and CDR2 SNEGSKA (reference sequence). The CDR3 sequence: CSARGQGPSYEQYF. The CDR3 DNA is TGCAGTGCTAGAGGACAGGGCCCATCCTACGAGCAGTACTTC.

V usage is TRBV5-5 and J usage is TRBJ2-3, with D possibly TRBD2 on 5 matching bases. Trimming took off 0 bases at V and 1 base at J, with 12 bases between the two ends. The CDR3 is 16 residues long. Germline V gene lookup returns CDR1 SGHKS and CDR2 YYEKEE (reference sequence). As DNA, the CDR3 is TGTGCCAGCAGCTTGGGGGTGGGTAGCGGCACAGATACGCAGTATTTT. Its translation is CASSLGVGSGTDTQYF.

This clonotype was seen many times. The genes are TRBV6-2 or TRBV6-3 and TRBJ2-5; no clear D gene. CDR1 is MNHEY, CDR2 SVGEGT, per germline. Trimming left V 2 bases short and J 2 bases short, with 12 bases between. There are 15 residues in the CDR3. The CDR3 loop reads CASSYDSGGQETQYF. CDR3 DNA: TGTGCCAGCAGTTACGATTCGGGCGGACAAGAGACCCAGTACTTC.

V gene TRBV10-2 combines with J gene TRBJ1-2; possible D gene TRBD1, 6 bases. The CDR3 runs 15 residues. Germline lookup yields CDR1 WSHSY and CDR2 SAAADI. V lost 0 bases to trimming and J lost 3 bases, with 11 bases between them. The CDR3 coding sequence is TGCGCCAGCAGTGAGTCCGGGGGGGCTTACTATGGCTACACCTTC. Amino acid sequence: CASSESGGAYYGYTF.

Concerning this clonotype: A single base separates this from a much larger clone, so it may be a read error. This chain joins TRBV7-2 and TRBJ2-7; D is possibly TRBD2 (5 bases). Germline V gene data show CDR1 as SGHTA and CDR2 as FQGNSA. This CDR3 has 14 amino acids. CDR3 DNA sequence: TGTGCCAGCAGCTTAGAGGGAGTCGGCTACGACCAGTACTTC. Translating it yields CASSLEGVGYDQYF.

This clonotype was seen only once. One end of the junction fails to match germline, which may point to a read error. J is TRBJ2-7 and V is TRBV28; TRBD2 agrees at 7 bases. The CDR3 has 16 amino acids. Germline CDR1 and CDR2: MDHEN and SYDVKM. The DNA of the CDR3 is TGTGCCGGCAGTCCCCGCGCTACGGGACTACTCAATGAGCAGTACTTC. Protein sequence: CAGSPRATGLLNEQYF.

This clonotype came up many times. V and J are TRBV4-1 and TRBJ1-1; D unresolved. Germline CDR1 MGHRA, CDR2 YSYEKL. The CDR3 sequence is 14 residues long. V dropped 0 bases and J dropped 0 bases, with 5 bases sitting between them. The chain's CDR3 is CASSQEYVNTEAFF. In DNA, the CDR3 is TGCGCCAGCAGCCAAGAGTACGTGAACACTGAAGCTTTCTTT.

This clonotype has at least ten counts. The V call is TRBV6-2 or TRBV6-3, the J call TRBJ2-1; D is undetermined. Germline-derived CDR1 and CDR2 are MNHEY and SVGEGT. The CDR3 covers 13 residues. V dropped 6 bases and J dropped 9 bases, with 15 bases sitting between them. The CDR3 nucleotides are TGTGCCAGCAGCCTCTTCCGTCGGGTTGAGCAGTTCTTC. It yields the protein CASSLFRRVEQFF.

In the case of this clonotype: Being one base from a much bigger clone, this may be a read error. CDR3 amino acids: CSVGMAANGYTF. CDR3 nucleotides: TGCAGCGTTGGGATGGCAGCCAATGGCTACACCTTC. The chain carries TRBV29-1 and TRBJ1-2; D call uncertain. There are 12 residues in the CDR3. CDR1 SQVTM and CDR2 ANQGSEA come from the germline V gene. Trimming pared 4 bases from V and 6 bases from J, leaving 12 bases between.

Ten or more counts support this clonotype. The CDR3 here is CASSLQDTQYF. The CDR3, as DNA: TGTGCCAGCAGCCTGCAAGATACGCAGTATTTT. The rearrangement joins TRBV7-2 to TRBJ2-3, with D hard to call. The length of the CDR3 is 11 residues. V gave up 5 bases and J gave up 5 bases, with 5 bases separating them. In germline, CDR1 is SGHTA, CDR2 FQGNSA.

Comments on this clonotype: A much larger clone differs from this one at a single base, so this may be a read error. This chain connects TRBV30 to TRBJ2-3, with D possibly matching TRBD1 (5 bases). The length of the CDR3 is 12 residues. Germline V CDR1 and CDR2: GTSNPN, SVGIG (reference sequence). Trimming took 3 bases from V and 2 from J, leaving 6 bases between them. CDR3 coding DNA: TGTGCCTGGAGGGACATCACAGATACGCAGTATTTT. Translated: CAWRDITDTQYF. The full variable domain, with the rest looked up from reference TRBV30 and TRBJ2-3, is SQTIHQWPATLVQPVGSPLSLECTVEGTSNPNLYWYRQAAGRGLQLLFYSVGIGQISSEVPQNLSASRPQDRQFILSSKKLLLSDSGFYLCAWRDITDTQYFGPGTRLTVL.

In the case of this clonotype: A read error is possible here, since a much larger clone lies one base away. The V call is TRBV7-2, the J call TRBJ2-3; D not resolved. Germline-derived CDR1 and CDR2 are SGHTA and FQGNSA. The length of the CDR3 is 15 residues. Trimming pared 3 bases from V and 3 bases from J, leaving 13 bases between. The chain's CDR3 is CASSLIRSRTDTQYF. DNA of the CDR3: TGTGCCAGCAGCTTGATCCGGAGCAGGACAGATACGCAGTATTTT.

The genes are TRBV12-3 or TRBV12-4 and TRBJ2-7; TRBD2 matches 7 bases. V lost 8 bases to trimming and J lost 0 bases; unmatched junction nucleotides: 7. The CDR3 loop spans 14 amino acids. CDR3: CASGGTTSSYEQYF. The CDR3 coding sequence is TGTGCCAGCGGGGGGACTACAAGCTCCTACGAGCAGTACTTC.

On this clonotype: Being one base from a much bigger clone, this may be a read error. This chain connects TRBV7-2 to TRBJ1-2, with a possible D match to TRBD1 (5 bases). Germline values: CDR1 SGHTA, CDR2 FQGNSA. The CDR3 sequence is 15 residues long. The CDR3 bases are TGCGCCAGCAGACAAGATGGGGACGGGGAGTTTGGCTACACCTTC. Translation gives CASRQDGDGEFGYTF.

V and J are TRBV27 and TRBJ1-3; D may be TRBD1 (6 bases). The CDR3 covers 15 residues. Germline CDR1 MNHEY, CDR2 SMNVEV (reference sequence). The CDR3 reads CVTMDRKIPGNTIYF. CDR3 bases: TGTGTCACCATGGACAGAAAGATCCCTGGAAACACCATATATTTT.

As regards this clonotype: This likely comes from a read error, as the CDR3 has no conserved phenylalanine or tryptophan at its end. CDR3 DNA sequence: TGCAGCGTTGATACGGCGGGAGGAGCTTACGAGCAGTACTTA. Translating it yields CSVDTAGGAYEQYL. The genes are TRBV29-1 and TRBJ2-7; 8 bases match TRBD2. The germline CDR1 and CDR2 sequences are SQVTM and ANQGSEA. The CDR3 runs 14 residues. Trimming cost V 3 bases and J 4 bases; bases outside gene matches: 8.

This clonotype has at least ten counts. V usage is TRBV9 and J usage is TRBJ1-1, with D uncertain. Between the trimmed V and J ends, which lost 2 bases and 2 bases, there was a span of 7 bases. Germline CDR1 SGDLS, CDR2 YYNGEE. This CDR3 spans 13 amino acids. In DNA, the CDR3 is TGTGCCAGCAGCGTCGACGGAAACACTGAAGCTTTCTTT. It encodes CASSVDGNTEAFF.

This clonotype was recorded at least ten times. The CDR3 is CASSYFPADTQYF. In DNA form, the CDR3 reads TGTGCCAGCAGTTACTTCCCTGCAGATACGCAGTATTTT. The chain employs TRBV6-2 or TRBV6-3 and TRBJ2-3; D gene uncertain. V was cut by 1 base and J by 4 bases, with 6 bases left in between. The CDR3 is 13 residues long. Germline V lookup: CDR1 MNHEY, CDR2 SVGEGT.

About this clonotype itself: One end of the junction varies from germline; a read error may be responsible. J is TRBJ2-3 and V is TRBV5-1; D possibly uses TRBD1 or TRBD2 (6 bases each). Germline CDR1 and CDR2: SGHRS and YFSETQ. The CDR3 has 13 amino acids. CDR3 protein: CASSLKRGDKQYF. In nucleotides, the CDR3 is TGCGCCAGCAGCTTGAAAAGGGGGGATAAGCAGTATTTT.

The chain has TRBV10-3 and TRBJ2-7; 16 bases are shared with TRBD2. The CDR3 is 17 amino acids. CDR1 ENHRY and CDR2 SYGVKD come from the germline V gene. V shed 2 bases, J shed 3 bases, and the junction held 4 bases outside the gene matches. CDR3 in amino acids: CAISERGLAGGVYEQYF. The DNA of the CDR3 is TGTGCCATCAGTGAGAGGGGACTAGCGGGAGGGGTCTACGAGCAGTACTTC.

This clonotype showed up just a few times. In DNA, the CDR3 is TGTGCCAGCAGTCCCCGGACAGGGTCCCACAATGAGCAGTTCTTC. Translation: CASSPRTGSHNEQFF. This chain uses TRBV6-1 with TRBJ2-1; 8 nucleotides align to TRBD1. J was trimmed by 5 bases and V by 5 bases; bases with no gene match: 8. CDR1 MNHNS and CDR2 SASEGT come from the germline V gene. The CDR3 sequence is 15 residues long.

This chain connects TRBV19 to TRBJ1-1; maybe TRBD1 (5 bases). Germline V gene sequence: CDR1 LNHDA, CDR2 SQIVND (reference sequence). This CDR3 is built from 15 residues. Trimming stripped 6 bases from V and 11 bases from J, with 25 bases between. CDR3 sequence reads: CASSYPPVTDFQAFF. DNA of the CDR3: TGTGCCAGTAGCTACCCTCCCGTGACAGATTTCCAGGCTTTCTTT. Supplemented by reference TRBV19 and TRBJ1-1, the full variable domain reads DGGITQSPKYLFRKEGQNVTLSCEQNLNHDAMYWYRQDPGQGLRLIYYSQIVNDFQKGDIAEGYSVSREKKESFPLTVTSAQKNPTAFYLCASSYPPVTDFQAFFGQGTRLTVV.

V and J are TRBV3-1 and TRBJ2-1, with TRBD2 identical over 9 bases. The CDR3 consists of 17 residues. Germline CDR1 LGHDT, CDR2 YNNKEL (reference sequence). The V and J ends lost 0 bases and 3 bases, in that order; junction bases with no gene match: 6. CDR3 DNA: TGTGCCAGCAGCCAAGATCAGGCTAGCGGGAACTACAATGAGCAGTTCTTC. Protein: CASSQDQASGNYNEQFF.

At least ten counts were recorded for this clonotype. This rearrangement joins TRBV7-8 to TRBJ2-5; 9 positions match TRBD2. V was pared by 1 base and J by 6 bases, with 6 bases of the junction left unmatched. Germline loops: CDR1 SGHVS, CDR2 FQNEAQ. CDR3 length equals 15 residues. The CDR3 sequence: CASSLGAGGPKTQYF. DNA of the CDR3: TGTGCCAGCAGCTTAGGAGCGGGAGGCCCAAAGACCCAGTACTTC.

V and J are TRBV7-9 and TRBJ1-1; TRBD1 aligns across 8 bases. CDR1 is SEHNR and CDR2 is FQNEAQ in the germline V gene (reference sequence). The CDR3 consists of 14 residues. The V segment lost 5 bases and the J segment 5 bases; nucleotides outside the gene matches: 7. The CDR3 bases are TGTGCCAGCAGCCGCATACAGGGGGGGACTGAAGCTTTCTTT. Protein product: CASSRIQGGTEAFF.

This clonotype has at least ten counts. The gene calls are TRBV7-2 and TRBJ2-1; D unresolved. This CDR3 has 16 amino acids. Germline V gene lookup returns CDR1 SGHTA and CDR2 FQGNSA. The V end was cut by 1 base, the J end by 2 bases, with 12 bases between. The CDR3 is CASSLVIPGAYNEQFF. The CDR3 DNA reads TGTGCCAGCAGCTTAGTAATACCCGGCGCCTACAATGAGCAGTTCTTC.